The rows below give T cell receptor beta chains drawn from one sample of a study of post-analysis software for immune sequencing data. A single record per CDR3 protein comes from TCRdb applying MiXCR to the PCR reads. Of some 370,000 distinct CDR3 sequences in the sample, 30% to 45% are singletons; the top ten hold over 10%. The sequenced sample consisted of blood. These receptors all come from a girl under 18 with multiple sclerosis. The CDR3 runs from the conserved cysteine through the conserved F or W. The D gene is left open where the match is weak. The size field is filled for only some rows; it gives once, few, many or a size class.

j_call: TRBJ2-7
d_call: NA
v_call: TRBV7-9
clone_size: NA
cdr3_nt: TGTGCCAGCAGCTTAGGGCAGGGGCGAGGGGACGAGCAGTACTTC
cdr3_aa: CASSLGQGRGDEQYF

j_call: TRBJ2-3
d_call: TRBD2
v_call: TRBV28
clone_size: few
cdr3_nt: TGTGCCAGCAGTTCCCCGGGACTAGCTGGCACAGATACGCAGTATTTT
cdr3_aa: CASSSPGLAGTDTQYF

j_call: TRBJ2-3
d_call: NA
v_call: TRBV24-1
clone_size: few
cdr3_nt: TGTGCCACCAGTGATTCGTCAGTGGGAACGCAGTATTTT
cdr3_aa: CATSDSSVGTQYF

j_call: TRBJ2-6
d_call: NA
v_call: TRBV5-5
clone_size: few
cdr3_nt: TGTGCCAGCAGCTCAATTTCCGGGACGGGGACTGGGGCCAACGTCCTGACTTTC
cdr3_aa: CASSSISGTGTGANVLTF

j_call: TRBJ1-6
d_call: NA
v_call: TRBV20-1
clone_size: few
cdr3_nt: TGCAGTGCTAGAGATACCCTTAATAATTCACCCCTCCACTTT
cdr3_aa: CSARDTLNNSPLHF

j_call: TRBJ2-7
d_call: NA
v_call: TRBV28
clone_size: NA
cdr3_nt: TGTGCCAGCAACCTCGCCGGGACACACGAGCAGTACTTC
cdr3_aa: CASNLAGTHEQYF

j_call: TRBJ2-1
d_call: NA
v_call: TRBV6-2/TRBV6-3
clone_size: many
cdr3_nt: TGTGCCAGCAGTTACTTTACCCACAATGAGCAGTTCTTC
cdr3_aa: CASSYFTHNEQFF

j_call: TRBJ1-1
d_call: TRBD1
v_call: TRBV5-1
clone_size: NA
cdr3_nt: TGCGCCAGCAGCTTAAAACAGGGGGCTTCAAACACTGAAGCTTTCTTT
cdr3_aa: CASSLKQGASNTEAFF

j_call: TRBJ1-2
d_call: NA
v_call: TRBV2
clone_size: NA
cdr3_nt: TGTGCCACCTCCCAGGTGGGAATAGCTAACTATGGCTACACCTTC
cdr3_aa: CATSQVGIANYGYTF

j_call: TRBJ1-2
d_call: NA
v_call: TRBV5-1
clone_size: NA
cdr3_nt: TGCGCCAGCAGCTTGGAAGACACCAGGGGCTATGGCTACACCTTC
cdr3_aa: CASSLEDTRGYGYTF

j_call: TRBJ2-5
d_call: TRBD1
v_call: TRBV5-1
clone_size: NA
cdr3_nt: TGCGCCAGCAGCTGGCGGACAGGGAACCAAGAGACCCAGTACTTC
cdr3_aa: CASSWRTGNQETQYF

j_call: TRBJ2-3
d_call: TRBD2
v_call: TRBV4-3
clone_size: many
cdr3_nt: TGCGCCAGCAGCCTTGAGGCGGGGGGGTTGGCGACAGATACGCAGTATTTT
cdr3_aa: CASSLEAGGLATDTQYF

j_call: TRBJ2-5
d_call: TRBD2
v_call: TRBV12-3/TRBV12-4
clone_size: NA
cdr3_nt: TGTGCCAGCAGTTTAGGGCTAGCGGGGGGAAAGACCCAGTACTTC
cdr3_aa: CASSLGLAGGKTQYF

j_call: TRBJ2-1
d_call: NA
v_call: TRBV2
clone_size: NA
cdr3_nt: TGTGCCAGCAGGTCCCGGGACTGGAGCATAAACAATGAGCAGTTCTTC
cdr3_aa: CASRSRDWSINNEQFF

j_call: TRBJ2-7
d_call: TRBD1
v_call: TRBV7-9
clone_size: many
cdr3_nt: TGTGCCAGCAGCTTTCCTCTCTGCCCCGACAGGGGGTGTCTCTACGAGCAGTACTTC
cdr3_aa: CASSFPLCPDRGCLYEQYF

j_call: TRBJ2-5
d_call: NA
v_call: TRBV5-1
clone_size: many
cdr3_nt: TGCGCCACCGCGCCGGTCGGGGGCACAGAGACCCAGTACTTC
cdr3_aa: CATAPVGGTETQYF

j_call: TRBJ2-6
d_call: NA
v_call: TRBV27
clone_size: many
cdr3_nt: TGTGCCAGCAGTTTAAGTGGGGCCAACGTCCTGACTTTC
cdr3_aa: CASSLSGANVLTF

j_call: TRBJ1-1
d_call: NA
v_call: TRBV5-1
clone_size: NA
cdr3_nt: TGCGCCAGCAGCTTGGCCCAAGGGTGGGGCACTGAAGCTTTCTTT
cdr3_aa: CASSLAQGWGTEAFF

j_call: TRBJ2-3
d_call: NA
v_call: TRBV29-1
clone_size: few
cdr3_nt: TGCAGCGTCCAAAGTCCTGTTCTCGGGGCCAGGGTAACAGATACGCAGTATTTT
cdr3_aa: CSVQSPVLGARVTDTQYF

j_call: TRBJ1-1
d_call: TRBD1
v_call: TRBV7-9
clone_size: many
cdr3_nt: TGTGCCAGCAGAACCGGGACAGTCACTGAAGCTTTCTTT
cdr3_aa: CASRTGTVTEAFF

j_call: TRBJ2-6
d_call: NA
v_call: TRBV20-1
clone_size: NA
cdr3_nt: TGCAGTGCTAGTCCCTCTGGGGCCAACGTCCTGACTTTC
cdr3_aa: CSASPSGANVLTF

j_call: TRBJ1-5
d_call: TRBD1
v_call: TRBV11-2
clone_size: NA
cdr3_nt: TGTGCCAGCAGCTACGACAGGGTCAATCAGCCCCAGCATTTT
cdr3_aa: CASSYDRVNQPQHF

j_call: TRBJ2-5
d_call: NA
v_call: TRBV10-3
clone_size: NA
cdr3_nt: TGTGCCATCAGTGACCCGAGCGGCGGGTTGGAGACCCAGTACTTC
cdr3_aa: CAISDPSGGLETQYF

j_call: TRBJ2-7
d_call: TRBD1
v_call: TRBV4-2
clone_size: NA
cdr3_nt: TGTGCCAGCAGCCTCATGACAGGGGCCTACGAGCAGTACTTC
cdr3_aa: CASSLMTGAYEQYF

j_call: TRBJ1-1
d_call: NA
v_call: TRBV12-3/TRBV12-4
clone_size: NA
cdr3_nt: TGTGCCAGCAGTGGGGCTCCGGGCACTGAAGCTTTCTTT
cdr3_aa: CASSGAPGTEAFF

j_call: TRBJ2-4
d_call: NA
v_call: TRBV11-2
clone_size: NA
cdr3_nt: TGTGCCAGCAGCTTAGATCAACTGCAACTAGCCAAAAACATTCAGTACTTC
cdr3_aa: CASSLDQLQLAKNIQYF

j_call: TRBJ2-1
d_call: NA
v_call: TRBV4-1
clone_size: NA
cdr3_nt: TGCGCCAGCAGCCCGTTAATCACCTACAATGAGCAGTTCTTC
cdr3_aa: CASSPLITYNEQFF

j_call: TRBJ2-5
d_call: TRBD2
v_call: TRBV28
clone_size: NA
cdr3_nt: TGTGCCACCCACGGAAGCGGGGGGATCGAGACCCAGTACTTC
cdr3_aa: CATHGSGGIETQYF

j_call: TRBJ1-2
d_call: TRBD1
v_call: TRBV28
clone_size: NA
cdr3_nt: TGTGCCAGCAGTTTAGGGGGACAGGGGGAAGATAGCTACACCTTC
cdr3_aa: CASSLGGQGEDSYTF

j_call: TRBJ2-5
d_call: TRBD1
v_call: TRBV20-1
clone_size: NA
cdr3_nt: TGCAGTGCAAAGACAGGGATGGAGACCCAGTACTTC
cdr3_aa: CSAKTGMETQYF

j_call: TRBJ1-1
d_call: NA
v_call: TRBV12-3/TRBV12-4
clone_size: NA
cdr3_nt: TGTGCCAGCAGCCCTACAGGGACCACTGAAGCTTTCTTT
cdr3_aa: CASSPTGTTEAFF

j_call: TRBJ1-1
d_call: NA
v_call: TRBV6-6
clone_size: NA
cdr3_nt: TGTGCCAGCAGTTACGGGCACCTGAACACTGAAGCTTTCTTT
cdr3_aa: CASSYGHLNTEAFF